The 8 T cell receptor beta chains below come from one sample, sequenced in a study of cytomegalovirus exposure and HLA in healthy donors. The primer mix had 60 Vbeta and 13 Jbeta primers. Method: immunoSEQ multiplex PCR; TCRdb's copy keeps in-frame clones and lacks some. Altogether about 150,000 clones are present, approximately 80% being singletons, with the ten largest covering about 13%. The sequenced sample consisted of PBMCs. These receptors were taken from a man aged 30-40 years in good health and CMV-seropositive.

The chain couples TRBV5-1 to TRBJ2-2; the match to TRBD2 covers 10 bases. This CDR3 contains 17 residues. Germline V gives CDR1 SGHRS, CDR2 YFSETQ. V shed 1 base, J shed 5 bases, and the junction held 8 bases outside the gene matches. In DNA, the CDR3 is TGCGCCAGCAGCTTGTGGGCTAGCGGGAGTGGGACCGGGGAGCTGTTTTTT. Protein sequence: CASSLWASGSGTGELFF.

The gene calls are TRBV6-5 and TRBJ2-1; no definite D call. Germline V gene lookup returns CDR1 MNHEY and CDR2 SVGAGI. The ends were cut back, 6 bases at V and 0 bases at J, with 12 bases in the middle. There are 15 residues in the CDR3. The CDR3 here is CASSSDWSSYNEQFF. The CDR3 DNA reads as TGTGCCAGCAGCTCAGACTGGAGCTCCTACAATGAGCAGTTCTTC.

The chain uses TRBV7-3 and TRBJ2-4, with D tentatively TRBD1 (6 bases). The CDR3 has 13 amino acids. Germline CDR1 reads SGHTA; CDR2 reads FQGTGA. V lost 2 bases and J 10 bases, leaving 12 bases between the germline ends. CDR3 protein: CASSLDRLGIQYF. CDR3 bases: TGTGCCAGCAGCTTAGACAGGTTGGGGATTCAGTACTTC.

The V and J genes are TRBV5-1 and TRBJ2-7, with 8 bases identical to TRBD2. The J segment lost 5 bases and the V segment lost 0 bases, leaving 7 bases of the junction unmatched. This CDR3 has 15 amino acids. The germline V gene has CDR1 SGHRS and CDR2 YFSETQ. CDR3 DNA sequence: TGCGCCAGCAGCTTGGGTGGGACTAGTTCCAACGAGCAGTACTTC. This encodes CASSLGGTSSNEQYF.

The chain has TRBV7-9 and TRBJ2-1; 13 bases align to TRBD2. Losses at the gene ends were 4 bases for V and 0 bases for J; bases not matched to a gene: 9. The germline V gene encodes CDR1 SEHNR and CDR2 FQNEAQ (reference sequence). The CDR3 runs to 19 residues. CDR3 bases: TGTGCCAGCAGCTCCGGGACTAGCGGGAAGTGGAGCTCCTACAATGAGCAGTTCTTC. This gives the protein CASSSGTSGKWSSYNEQFF.

The chain couples TRBV6-1 to TRBJ2-7; 7 bases line up with TRBD1. CDR3 size: 14 residues. Trimming took 6 bases from V and 3 from J; bases not matched to a gene: 8. The germline V gene has CDR1 MNHNS and CDR2 SASEGT. For the CDR3, the DNA is TGTGCCAGCAGGAGAAACCGACAGGGCTACGAGCAGTACTTC. Amino acids: CASRRNRQGYEQYF.

The chain links TRBV11-2 to TRBJ1-1, with D tentatively TRBD1 (6 bases). V was trimmed by 1 base and J by 9 bases, leaving 12 bases between them. The CDR3 spans 13 residues. Germline CDR1 reads SGHAT; CDR2 reads FQNNGV. Here the CDR3 DNA reads TGTGCCAGCAGCTTAGCGACAGGCCGCCAAGCTTTCTTT. It translates to CASSLATGRQAFF.

This chain connects TRBV10-3 to TRBJ1-5, with D possibly being TRBD1 (5 bases). Germline loops: CDR1 ENHRY, CDR2 SYGVKD. V dropped 4 bases and J dropped 0 bases, with 10 bases sitting between them. This CDR3 has 15 residues. The CDR3 loop is CAISGQNFSNQPQHF. The DNA for the CDR3 is TGTGCCATCAGTGGACAGAACTTTAGCAATCAGCCCCAGCATTTT.